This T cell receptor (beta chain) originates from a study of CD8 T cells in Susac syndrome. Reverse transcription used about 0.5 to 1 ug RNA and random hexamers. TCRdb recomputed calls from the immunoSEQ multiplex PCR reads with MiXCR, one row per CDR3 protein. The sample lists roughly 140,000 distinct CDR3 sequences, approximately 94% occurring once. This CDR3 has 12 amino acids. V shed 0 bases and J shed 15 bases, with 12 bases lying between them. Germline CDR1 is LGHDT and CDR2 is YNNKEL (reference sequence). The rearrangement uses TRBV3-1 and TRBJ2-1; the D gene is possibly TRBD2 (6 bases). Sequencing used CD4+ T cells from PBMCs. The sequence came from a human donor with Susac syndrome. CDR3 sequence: CASSQDPRRAFF. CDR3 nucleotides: TGTGCCAGCAGCCAAGATCCCCGGAGGGCGTTCTTC.